This T cell receptor beta chain was sequenced during a study of cytomegalovirus exposure and HLA in healthy donors. Study-level results: Later on, an analysis found that several of the most significant clusters appeared to be linked to common viral pathogens, which included parvovirus B19.

PCR was performed using 60 Vbeta and 13 Jbeta primers. TCRdb's table, derived via immunoSEQ multiplex PCR, lists solely in-frame clones and lacks some. Its table lists about 91,000 clones. Turning to this clone: What it binds is unknown.

The germline gives CDR1 KGHSH, CDR2 LQKENI. CDR3 length equals 13 residues. The V end lost 4 bases, the J end lost 4 bases, and 8 bases lay between the germline ends. Sequenced sample: PBMCs. The rearrangement links TRBV18 to TRBJ1-5; D remains ambiguous. This sequence originates from a woman aged 30 to 39 in good health and CMV-seronegative. The CDR3 protein is CASSRGLNQPQHF. The CDR3 DNA sequence: TGTGCCAGCTCACGCGGACTGAATCAGCCCCAGCATTTT.